This TCR beta chain was identified in a study of T cell responses to AZD1222 COVID-19 vaccine (dated by TCRdb to 2020 to 2022). In terms of the full investigation: TCR sequencing was performed for more than 230 trial participants, of whom about 200 were given two doses of AZD1222 and approximately 25 were given two doses of MenACWY control vaccine. Enrollment into the trials was organized by age into subgroups of 18-55, 56-69 and 70-plus years, and those subgroups contained roughly 140, 27 and 60 TCR-sequenced participants, respectively. The paper as a whole reports these results and caveats: Most participants were white British and females outnumbered males, and the authors suggested that clonal diversity may have been underestimated. The 56-69-year group was small, and its depth increase did not reach significance, likely because of low power. Reportedly, close to half of the unique spike-specific TCRs recognized epitopes lying outside the regions that are mutated in the B.1.351 and B.1.1.7 variants. A significant rise in spike-specific TCR breadth and depth was observed after two AZD1222 doses relative to day 0 and relative to MenACWY recipients. Conclusions about previously exposed vaccinees are limited, since just five or six AZD1222 recipients were seropositive for SARS-CoV-2 at baseline. Vaccine-associated CD4 TCRs spanned the whole spike protein, with dominant responses in regions 160-218 and 743-854. Because no day 14 peak-response samples were available, the repertoires could be characterized only after the peak T cell response.

The sample's time point label, in plain terms: about 28 days (+/-7) after the second vaccine dose. What the treatment or condition label conveys for this sample: meningococcal conjugate vaccine given as trial control. Vaccinee samples were obtained from the UK trials COV001 and COV002, which included a single-blind randomized controlled phase 2/3 trial of AZD1222 (ChAdOx1 nCoV-19) in healthy adults. Trial participant PBMC samples were collected at day 0 and day 28 after the second dose for TCRbeta chain sequencing. The CDR3 regions of human TCRbeta chains were subjected to immunosequencing. The paper's processing steps were these. Repertoire TCRs were checked for matches against a reference library of SARS-CoV-2-specific TCRs that had been generated using the MIRA antigen-specificity platform. Breadth meant the fraction of unique TCRs that were SARS-CoV-2-associated, whereas depth meant the fraction of total T cells that were SARS-CoV-2-associated. Each spike-specific TCR was assigned to its reactive spike region and to a CD4 or CD8 class using the MIRA data. Log10-transformed breadth and depth values were compared by one-way ANOVA with Sidak's multiple comparisons tests. TCRdb limited this immuneACCESS table to in-frame rearrangements with V and J called. A share of clones is missing; checked studies link under half to unresolved V genes, and the rest is unexplained. V and J calls and clone size are those listed in that table; D and trimming were worked out from the DNA. This sample holds 170,000 or so clones; 90% to 95% were observed only once. 0.95% to 1.3% of the sample lies in the top ten.

This clone was seen once. Its antigen is unknown. No per-base quality is available; no much larger clone lies one base away. The specimen was peripheral blood, collected 28 days after the second dose of the MenACWY control vaccine. This sequence was found in an adult who received the MenACWY meningococcal vaccine as a control.

The DNA reads TGTGCCACCAAACCGACAGGGCTTTCACCCCTCCACTTT. The translation is CATKPTGLSPLHF. This chain is built from TRBV27 and TRBJ1-6; 7 nucleotides in the junction match TRBD1. Measured from the cysteine to the phenylalanine, the CDR3 is 13 residues long. The kept DNA is CDR3 alone, 39 bases in frame from the first base. The junction shows trimming of 10 bases on V and 9 bases on J, and the gene matches do not reach 9 bases of it. Based on the germline V gene (reference sequence), the CDR1 and CDR2 sequences are MNHEY and SMNVEV.